What follows describes a single TCR beta chain. This entry comes from a study of T cell responses to AZD1222 COVID-19 vaccine. Germline-derived CDR1 and CDR2 are LGHDT and YNNKEL (reference sequence). CDR3 length: 13 amino acids. Trimming cost V 7 bases and J 4 bases, with 14 bases left between them. TCRdb keeps only in-frame clones here, not all; method: immunoSEQ multiplex PCR. The data show 150,000 to 200,000 clones, 88% seen once. The chain uses TRBV3-1 (or the pseudogene TRBV3-2) and TRBJ2-7; tentative D call: TRBD2 (7 bases). The receptor was isolated from an adult who received the AZD1222 COVID-19 vaccine. This sample comprised peripheral blood, obtained 28 days after the second AZD1222 dose. In DNA, the CDR3 is TGTGCCAGCATGCCAAAGGGGGGGTACGAGCAGTACTTC. Its protein product is CASMPKGGYEQYF.